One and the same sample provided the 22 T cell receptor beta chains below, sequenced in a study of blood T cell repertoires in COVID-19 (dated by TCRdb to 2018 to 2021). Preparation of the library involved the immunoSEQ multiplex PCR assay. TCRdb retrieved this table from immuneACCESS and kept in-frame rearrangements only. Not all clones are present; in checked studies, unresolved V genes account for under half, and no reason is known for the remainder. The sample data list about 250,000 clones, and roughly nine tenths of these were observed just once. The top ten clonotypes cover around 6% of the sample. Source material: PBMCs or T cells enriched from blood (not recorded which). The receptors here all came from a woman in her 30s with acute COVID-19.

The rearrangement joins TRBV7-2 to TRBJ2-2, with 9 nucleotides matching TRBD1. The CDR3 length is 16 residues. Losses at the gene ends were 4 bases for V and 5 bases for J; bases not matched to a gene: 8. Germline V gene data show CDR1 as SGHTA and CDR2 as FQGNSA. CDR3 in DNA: TGTGCCAGCAGCTGGCAGGGACAGGGTTCTACCGGGGAGCTGTTTTTT. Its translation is CASSWQGQGSTGELFF. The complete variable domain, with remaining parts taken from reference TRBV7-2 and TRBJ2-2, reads GAGVSQSPSNKVTEKGKDVELRCDPISGHTALYWYRQSLGQGLEFLIYFQGNSAPDKSGLPSDRFSAERTGGSVSTLTIQRTQQEDSAVYLCASSWQGQGSTGELFFGEGSRLTVL.

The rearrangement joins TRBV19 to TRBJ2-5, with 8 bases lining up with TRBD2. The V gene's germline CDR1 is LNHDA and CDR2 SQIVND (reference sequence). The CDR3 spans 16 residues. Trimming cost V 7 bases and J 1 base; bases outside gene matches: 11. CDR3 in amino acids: CASTDGGAFTQETQYF. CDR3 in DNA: TGTGCCAGTACAGACGGGGGGGCCTTCACCCAAGAGACCCAGTACTTC. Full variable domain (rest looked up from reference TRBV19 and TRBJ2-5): DGGITQSPKYLFRKEGQNVTLSCEQNLNHDAMYWYRQDPGQGLRLIYYSQIVNDFQKGDIAEGYSVSREKKESFPLTVTSAQKNPTAFYLCASTDGGAFTQETQYFGPGTRLLVL.

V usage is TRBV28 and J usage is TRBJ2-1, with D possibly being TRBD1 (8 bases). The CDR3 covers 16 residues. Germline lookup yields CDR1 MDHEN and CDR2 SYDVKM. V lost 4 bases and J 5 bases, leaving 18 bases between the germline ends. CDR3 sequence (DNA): TGTGCCAGCAGTTCCACAGGGGGGGTGTCCCACAATGAGCAGTTCTTC. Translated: CASSSTGGVSHNEQFF.

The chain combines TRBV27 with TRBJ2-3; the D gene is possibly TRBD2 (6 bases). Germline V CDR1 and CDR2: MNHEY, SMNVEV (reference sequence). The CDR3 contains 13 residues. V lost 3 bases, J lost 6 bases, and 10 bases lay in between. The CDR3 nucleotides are TGTGCCAGCAGTTTCGGACTAATGGATACGCAGTATTTT. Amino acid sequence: CASSFGLMDTQYF.

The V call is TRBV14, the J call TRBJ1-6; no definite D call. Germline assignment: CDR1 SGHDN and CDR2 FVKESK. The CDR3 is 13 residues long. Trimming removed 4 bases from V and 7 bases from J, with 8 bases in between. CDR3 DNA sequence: TGTGCCAGCAGCCTGGGCCCCAATTCACCCCTCCACTTT. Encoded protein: CASSLGPNSPLHF.

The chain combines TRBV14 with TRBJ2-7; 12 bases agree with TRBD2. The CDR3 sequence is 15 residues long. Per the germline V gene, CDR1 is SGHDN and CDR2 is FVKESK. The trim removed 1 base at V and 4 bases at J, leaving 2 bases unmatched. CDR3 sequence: CASSQGGTSGYEQYF. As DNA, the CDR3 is TGTGCCAGCAGCCAAGGTGGGACTAGCGGGTACGAGCAGTACTTC.

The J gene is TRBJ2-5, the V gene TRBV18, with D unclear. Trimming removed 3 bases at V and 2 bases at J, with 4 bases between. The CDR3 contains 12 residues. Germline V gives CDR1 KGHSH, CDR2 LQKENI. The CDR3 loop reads CASSPTQETQYF. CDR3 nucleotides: TGTGCCAGCTCACCTACTCAAGAGACCCAGTACTTC.

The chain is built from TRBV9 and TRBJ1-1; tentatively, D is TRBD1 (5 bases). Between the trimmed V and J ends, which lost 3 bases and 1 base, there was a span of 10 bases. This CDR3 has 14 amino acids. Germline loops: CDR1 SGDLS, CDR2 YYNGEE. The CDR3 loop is CASSGVGQNTEAFF. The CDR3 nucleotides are TGTGCCAGCAGCGGGGTCGGACAGAACACTGAAGCTTTCTTT.

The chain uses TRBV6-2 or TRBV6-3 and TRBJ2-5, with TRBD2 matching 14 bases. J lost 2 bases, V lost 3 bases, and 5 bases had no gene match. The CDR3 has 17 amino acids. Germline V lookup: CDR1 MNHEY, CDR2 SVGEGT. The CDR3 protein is CASSYRGLAGAQETQYF. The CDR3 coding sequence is TGTGCCAGCAGTTATAGGGGACTAGCGGGGGCACAAGAGACCCAGTACTTC.

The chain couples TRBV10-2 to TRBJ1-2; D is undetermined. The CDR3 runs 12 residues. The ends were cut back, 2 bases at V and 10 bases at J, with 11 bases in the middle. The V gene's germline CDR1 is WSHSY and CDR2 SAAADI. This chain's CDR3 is CASSEPHIAYTF. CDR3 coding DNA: TGCGCCAGCAGTGAGCCCCATATAGCCTACACCTTC.

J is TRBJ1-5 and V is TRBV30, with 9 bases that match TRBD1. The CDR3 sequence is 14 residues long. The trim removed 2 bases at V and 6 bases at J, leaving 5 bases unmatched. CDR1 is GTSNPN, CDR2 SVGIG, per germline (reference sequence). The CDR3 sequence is CAWSLGTGLQPQHF. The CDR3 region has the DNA TGTGCCTGGAGTCTAGGGACAGGGCTTCAGCCCCAGCATTTT.

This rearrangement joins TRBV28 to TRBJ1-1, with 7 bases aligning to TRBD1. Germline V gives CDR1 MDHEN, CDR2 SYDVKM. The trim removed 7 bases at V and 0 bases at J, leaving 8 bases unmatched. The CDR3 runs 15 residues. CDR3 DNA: TGTGCCAGCACCCGGACAGGCGGATTGAACACTGAAGCTTTCTTT. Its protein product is CASTRTGGLNTEAFF.

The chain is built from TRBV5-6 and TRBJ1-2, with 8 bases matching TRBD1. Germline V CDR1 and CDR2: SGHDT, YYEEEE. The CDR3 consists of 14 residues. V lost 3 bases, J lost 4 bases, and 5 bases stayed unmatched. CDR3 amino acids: CASSSWTGPYGYTF. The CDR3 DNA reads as TGTGCCAGCAGCTCTTGGACAGGGCCCTATGGCTACACCTTC.

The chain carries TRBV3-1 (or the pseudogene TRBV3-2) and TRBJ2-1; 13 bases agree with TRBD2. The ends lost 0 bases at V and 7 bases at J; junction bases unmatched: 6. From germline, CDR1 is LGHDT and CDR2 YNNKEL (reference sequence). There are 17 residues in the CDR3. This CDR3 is CASSQDSGLAGVNEQFF. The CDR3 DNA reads TGTGCCAGCAGCCAAGATTCCGGACTAGCGGGAGTAAATGAGCAGTTCTTC.

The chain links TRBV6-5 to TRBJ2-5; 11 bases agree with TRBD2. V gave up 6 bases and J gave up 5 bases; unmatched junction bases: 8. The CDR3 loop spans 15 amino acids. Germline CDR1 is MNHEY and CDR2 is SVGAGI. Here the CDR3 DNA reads TGTGCCAGCAGCAATAGCGGGGGGGCCGTGGAGACCCAGTACTTC. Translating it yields CASSNSGGAVETQYF.

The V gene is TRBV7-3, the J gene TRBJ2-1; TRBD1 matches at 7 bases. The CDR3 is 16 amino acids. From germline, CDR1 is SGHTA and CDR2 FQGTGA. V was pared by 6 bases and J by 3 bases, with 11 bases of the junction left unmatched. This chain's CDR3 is CASSSTGTEFYNEQFF. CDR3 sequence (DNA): TGTGCCAGCAGTTCAACAGGGACAGAGTTCTACAATGAGCAGTTCTTC.

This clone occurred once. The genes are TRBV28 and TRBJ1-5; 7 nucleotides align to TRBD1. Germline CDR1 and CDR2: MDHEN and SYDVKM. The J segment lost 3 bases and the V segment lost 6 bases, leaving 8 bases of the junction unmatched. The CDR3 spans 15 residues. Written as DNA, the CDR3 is TGTGCCAGCAGCCCGGGACAGACCTTCAATCAGCCCCAGCATTTT. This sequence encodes CASSPGQTFNQPQHF.

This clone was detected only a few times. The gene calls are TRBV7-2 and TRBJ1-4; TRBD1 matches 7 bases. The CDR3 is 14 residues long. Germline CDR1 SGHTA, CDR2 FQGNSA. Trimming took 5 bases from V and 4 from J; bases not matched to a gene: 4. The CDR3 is CASSPGQRNEKLFF. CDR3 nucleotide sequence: TGTGCCAGCAGCCCGGGACAGCGTAATGAAAAACTGTTTTTT.

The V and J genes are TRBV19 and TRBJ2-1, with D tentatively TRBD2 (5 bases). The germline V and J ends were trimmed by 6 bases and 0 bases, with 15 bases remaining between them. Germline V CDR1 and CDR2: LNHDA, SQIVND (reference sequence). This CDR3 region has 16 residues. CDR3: CASREQAAFSYNEQFF. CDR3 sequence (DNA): TGTGCCAGTAGGGAACAAGCGGCCTTCTCCTACAATGAGCAGTTCTTC.

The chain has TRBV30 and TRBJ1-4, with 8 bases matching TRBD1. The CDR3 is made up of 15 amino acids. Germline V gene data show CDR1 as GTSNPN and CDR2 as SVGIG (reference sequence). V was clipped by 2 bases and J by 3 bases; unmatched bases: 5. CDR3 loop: CAWSLSRGPNEKLFF. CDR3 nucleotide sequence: TGTGCCTGGAGTTTAAGCAGGGGGCCTAATGAAAAACTGTTTTTT.

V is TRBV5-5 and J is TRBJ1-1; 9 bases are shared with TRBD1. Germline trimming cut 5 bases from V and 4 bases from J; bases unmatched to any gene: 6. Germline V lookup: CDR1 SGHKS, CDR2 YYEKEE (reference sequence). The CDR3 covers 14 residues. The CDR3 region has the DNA TGTGCCAGCAGTAGGGGGACAGGGCCCACTGAAGCTTTCTTT. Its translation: CASSRGTGPTEAFF.

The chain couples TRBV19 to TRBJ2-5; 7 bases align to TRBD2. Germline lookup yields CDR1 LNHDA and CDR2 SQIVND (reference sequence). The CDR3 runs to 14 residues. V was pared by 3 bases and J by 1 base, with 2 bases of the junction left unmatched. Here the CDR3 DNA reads TGTGCCAGTAGTATCGGGGGGAGCCAAGAGACCCAGTACTTC. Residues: CASSIGGSQETQYF.